This T cell receptor beta chain was captured in a study of shared clonotypes between healthy human individuals. Deletions cut 4 bases from V and 5 bases from J, with 14 bases between. This CDR3 comprises 15 residues. Germline loops: CDR1 MNHNS, CDR2 SASEGT. Replicate PCRs from sorted subsets contained approximately 220 ng DNA, which is around 29,000 T cell genomes. Only in-frame clones appear in the TCRdb table, and some are missing; sequencing was by immunoSEQ multiplex PCR. The table lists roughly 1,600,000 clones, 98% of them singletons, with 0.3% to 0.45% in the top ten. Sample: naive CD4+ T cells sorted from blood. Subset: CD45RA+ positively selected. The sequence was obtained from a young man in good health. The chain joins TRBV6-1 to TRBJ2-2; perhaps TRBD2 as D (6 bases). DNA of the CDR3: TGTGCCAGCAGTGCGAGTTCCGGGGGAACCGGGGAGCTGTTTTTT. It encodes CASSASSGGTGELFF.